The rows below give T cell receptor beta chains drawn from one sample of a study of blood T cell repertoires in COVID-19. Clones were read by immunoSEQ multiplex PCR, and TCRdb kept only the in-frame ones, dropping some. The sample has roughly 160,000 clones, 85% to 95% seen once; the top ten hold roughly 0.56%. The sequencing input was peripheral blood. These receptors were taken from a man in his fifties with acute or convalescent COVID-19. Both conserved end residues are part of each CDR3. D genes are given only for firm matches. Where a row states a size, it is once, few, many or the class of an expanded clone; other rows omit it.

j_gene,v_gene,len,abundance,d_gene,CDR3nt,CDR3aa
TRBJ1-3,TRBV28,15,.,.,TGTGCCAGCGGGGCAGGCCCGAGCTCTGGAAACACCATATATTTT,CASGAGPSSGNTIYF
TRBJ2-5,TRBV24-1,16,.,.,TGTGCCACCAGTGATTATGGCCAGGGCGCCCAAGAGACCCAGTACTTC,CATSDYGQGAQETQYF
TRBJ1-1,TRBV2,11,.,.,TGTGCCAGCAGCCGGGACACTGAAGCTTTCTTT,CASSRDTEAFF
TRBJ2-1,TRBV2,16,.,.,TGTGCCAGCAGTGTCTCCGGGGTTAGCTCCTACAATGAGCAGTTCTTC,CASSVSGVSSYNEQFF
TRBJ2-3,TRBV7-8,15,.,TRBD2,TGTGCCAGCAGCTCGGGACTAGCGGGATCTTATACGCAGTATTTT,CASSSGLAGSYTQYF
TRBJ1-3,TRBV4-3,12,once,.,TGCGCCAGCAGCCGATCGAGGGACACCATATATTTT,CASSRSRDTIYF
TRBJ1-1,TRBV10-1,16,.,.,TGCGCCAGCAGTTCCCAAACTACAACAGGGATCACTGAAGCTTTCTTT,CASSSQTTTGITEAFF
TRBJ2-5,TRBV28,13,.,.,TGTGCCAGCAAGTCGAGAAATCAAGAGACCCAGTACTTC,CASKSRNQETQYF
TRBJ1-2,TRBV7-9,15,.,TRBD1,TGTGCCAGCAGAGATTCGGGACAGGGTGCCGGTGGCTACACCTTC,CASRDSGQGAGGYTF
TRBJ2-6,TRBV28,15,.,.,TGTGCCAGCAGTCCGACTCTTTTTGGGGCCAACGTCCTGACTTTC,CASSPTLFGANVLTF
TRBJ2-1,TRBV27,16,once,.,TGTGCCAGCAGTTTTCAGGGTGGAGGGGTACGGAATGAGCAGTTCTTC,CASSFQGGGVRNEQFF
TRBJ1-4,TRBV2,14,.,.,TGTGCCAGCAGCCTACAGGGATCTAATGAAAAACTGTTTTTT,CASSLQGSNEKLFF
TRBJ2-3,TRBV10-3,17,few,TRBD2,TGTGCCATCAGTGTATTTCTAGCGGGGGGACACACAGATACGCAGTATTTT,CAISVFLAGGHTDTQYF
TRBJ2-1,TRBV12-5,16,few,.,TGTGCTAGTGGTTTTGGTCCGGGGAGTTCTTACAATGAGCAGTTCTTC,CASGFGPGSSYNEQFF
TRBJ2-1,TRBV18,15,once,TRBD1,TGTGCCAGCTCACCACCGGGACAGGGAGGCTCTGAGCAGTTCTTC,CASSPPGQGGSEQFF
TRBJ2-3,TRBV5-1,16,.,TRBD2,TGCGCCAGCAGCACTAGCGGAGCGTTTAGCACAGATACGCAGTATTTT,CASSTSGAFSTDTQYF
TRBJ2-1,TRBV7-9,14,.,TRBD2,TGTGCCAGCAGCACGGGACTAGCCCGAGGCGAGCAGTTCTTC,CASSTGLARGEQFF
TRBJ2-5,TRBV27,17,once,.,TGTGCCAGCAGTTTAAAGGACAGGGAAGCGGGGCAAGAGACCCAGTACTTC,CASSLKDREAGQETQYF
TRBJ1-2,TRBV27,13,.,.,TGTGCCAGCAGTTTAGGGGGGTTGGGAGGCTACACCTTC,CASSLGGLGGYTF
TRBJ2-1,TRBV11-2,15,.,.,TGTGCCAGCAGCGAGACAACAGGACCCTACAATGAGCAGTTCTTC,CASSETTGPYNEQFF
TRBJ1-3,TRBV7-9,14,.,TRBD1,TGTGCCAGCAGCCCGGACAGGGGTGGAAACACCATATATTTT,CASSPDRGGNTIYF
TRBJ2-1,TRBV6-4,16,.,TRBD2,TGTGCCAGCAAGTCGGTAGCGGGAGACCAAATAAATGAGCAGTTCTTC,CASKSVAGDQINEQFF
TRBJ2-5,TRBV15,14,.,TRBD2,TGTGCCACCAGCCCGGGAGGGCCTCAAGAGACCCAGTACTTC,CATSPGGPQETQYF
TRBJ2-2,TRBV24-1,17,.,.,TGTGCCACCAGTGAGCCTACAGGGAGAGGGAACACCGGGGAGCTGTTTTTT,CATSEPTGRGNTGELFF
TRBJ2-3,TRBV7-9,14,.,.,TGTGCCAGCAGCTCCGACAGTAAAGGAGATACGCAGTATTTT,CASSSDSKGDTQYF
TRBJ1-6,TRBV4-3,14,.,TRBD1,TGCGCCAGCAGCCAAGGACAGGGTAATTCACCCCTCCACTTT,CASSQGQGNSPLHF
TRBJ1-2,TRBV6-4,12,.,.,TGTGCCAGCAGTGACTATAGGGGCCGCTACACCTTC,CASSDYRGRYTF
TRBJ1-4,TRBV7-6,15,.,.,TGTGCCAGCAGCCCCCGGACAGCAACTAATGAAAAACTGTTTTTT,CASSPRTATNEKLFF
TRBJ1-3,TRBV6-5,11,few,.,TGTGCCAGCACGGGAACAGATACCATATATTTT,CASTGTDTIYF
TRBJ2-1,TRBV11-3,14,.,TRBD1,TGTGCCAGCAGCTCTGGGACAGGGGTCAATGAGCAGTTCTTC,CASSSGTGVNEQFF
TRBJ1-5,TRBV7-8,14,.,TRBD1,TGTGCCAGCAGCTTTGCAGGGGGACCACAGCCCCAGCATTTT,CASSFAGGPQPQHF
TRBJ2-7,TRBV10-2,13,.,TRBD1,TGCGCCACTATCCAGGGGGCTTTCTACGAGCAGTACTTC,CATIQGAFYEQYF
TRBJ1-1,TRBV10-3,15,.,.,TGTGCCATCAGCGAGTCCGGGACAATGAACACTGAAGCTTTCTTT,CAISESGTMNTEAFF
TRBJ1-1,TRBV7-2,13,few,TRBD1,TGTGCCAGCAGCCAACAGGGGGCGTCTGAAGCTTTCTTT,CASSQQGASEAFF
TRBJ2-7,TRBV19,14,.,TRBD1,TGTGCCAGTAGTATGACAGGGGAGAGCTACGAGCAGTACTTC,CASSMTGESYEQYF
TRBJ1-4,TRBV27,15,.,TRBD1,TGTGCCAGCAGCCTAAACAGGGGGCAGTATGAAAAACTGTTTTTT,CASSLNRGQYEKLFF
TRBJ1-2,TRBV12-5,21,.,.,TGTGCTAGTGGCCCAGGGACTAGCGGTGCCTCTGGGGGAGGGGGAAGGAATGGCTACACCTTC,CASGPGTSGASGGGGRNGYTF
TRBJ1-5,TRBV18,13,.,TRBD1,TGTGCCAGCTCCCAAGGACAGGGGCAGCCCCAGCATTTT,CASSQGQGQPQHF
TRBJ1-4,TRBV6-5,15,.,TRBD1,TGTGCCAGCAGTCCGATTGGACAGGGGGCAAGAAAACTGTTTTTT,CASSPIGQGARKLFF
TRBJ2-1,TRBV5-1,14,.,TRBD1,TGCGCCAGCAGCTTAAGACAGGGGGTTAGTGAGCAGTTCTTC,CASSLRQGVSEQFF
TRBJ1-4,TRBV5-1,15,.,.,TGCGCCAGCCGTCGTGGCCTTGCAACTAATGAAAAATTGTTTTTT,CASRRGLATNEKLFF
TRBJ2-7,TRBV3-1/TRBV3-2,13,.,.,TGTGCCAGCAGCCAAGATATCCGGTACGAGCAGTACTTC,CASSQDIRYEQYF
TRBJ2-3,TRBV29-1,15,.,TRBD2,TGCAGCGTATCAGGGACTAGCGGAAGCACAGATACGCAGTATTTT,CSVSGTSGSTDTQYF
TRBJ2-1,TRBV30,13,.,.,TGTGCCTGGAGTTATATAGCCTACAATGAGCAGTTCTTC,CAWSYIAYNEQFF
TRBJ1-6,TRBV7-8,14,.,TRBD1,TGTGCCAGCAGCCCAGGACAGGGTAATTCACCCCTCCACTTT,CASSPGQGNSPLHF
TRBJ1-4,TRBV4-3,14,.,TRBD1,TGCGCCAGCAGTCTCCGGGACAGGGATGAAAAACTGTTTTTT,CASSLRDRDEKLFF
TRBJ2-2,TRBV5-4,15,.,.,TGTGCCAGCAGCGAGACCACAGGGTTCACCGGGGAGCTGTTTTTT,CASSETTGFTGELFF
TRBJ1-2,TRBV25-1,15,.,.,TGTGCCAGCAGTGAATCCCATCAGGGAAACTATGGCTACACCTTC,CASSESHQGNYGYTF
TRBJ1-2,TRBV27,15,.,.,TGTGCCAGCAGTTTATGGGGGAGGGGCAACTATGGCTACACCTTC,CASSLWGRGNYGYTF
TRBJ2-5,TRBV10-1,13,.,.,TGCGCCATCCTGGGGAGCGGCCAAGAGACCCAGTACTTC,CAILGSGQETQYF
TRBJ2-1,TRBV29-1,14,.,TRBD2,TGCAGCGTTGAATCTAGCGGGAGTGATAATGAGCAGTTCTTC,CSVESSGSDNEQFF
TRBJ1-2,TRBV30,16,.,TRBD1,TGTGCCTGGAGTAACCCCTCCTATGACAGGGCTAAAGGCTACACCTTC,CAWSNPSYDRAKGYTF